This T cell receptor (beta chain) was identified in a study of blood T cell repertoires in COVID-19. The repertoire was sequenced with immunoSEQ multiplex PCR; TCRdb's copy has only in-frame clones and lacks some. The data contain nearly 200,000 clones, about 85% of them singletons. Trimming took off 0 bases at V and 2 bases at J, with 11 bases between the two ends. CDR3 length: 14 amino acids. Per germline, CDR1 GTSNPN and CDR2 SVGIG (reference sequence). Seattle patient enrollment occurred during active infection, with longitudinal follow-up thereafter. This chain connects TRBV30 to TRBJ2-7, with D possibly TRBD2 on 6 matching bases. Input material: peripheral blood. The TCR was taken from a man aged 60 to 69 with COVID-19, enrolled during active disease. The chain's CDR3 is CAWSVRAGPYEQYF. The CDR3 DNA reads TGTGCCTGGAGTGTACGGGCGGGGCCCTACGAGCAGTACTTC.